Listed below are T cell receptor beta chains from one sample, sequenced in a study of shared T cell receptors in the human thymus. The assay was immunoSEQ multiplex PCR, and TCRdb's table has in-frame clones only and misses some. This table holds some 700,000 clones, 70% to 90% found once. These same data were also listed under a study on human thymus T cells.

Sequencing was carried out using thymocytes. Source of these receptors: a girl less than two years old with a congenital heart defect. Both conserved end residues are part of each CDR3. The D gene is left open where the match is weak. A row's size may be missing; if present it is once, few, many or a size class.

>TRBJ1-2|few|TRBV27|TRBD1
TGTGCCAGCAGTTATACAGGGGGCGGTTATGGCTACACCTTC
CASSYTGGGYGYTF
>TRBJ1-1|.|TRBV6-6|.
TGTGCCAGCAAGGCGGTGAACACTGAAGCTTTCTTT
CASKAVNTEAFF
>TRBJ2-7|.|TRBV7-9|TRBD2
TGTGCCAGCAGCTTAGCCCTAGGACTAGCGGGGGCAGACGAGCAGTACTTC
CASSLALGLAGADEQYF
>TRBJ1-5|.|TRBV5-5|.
TGTGCCAGCAGCTTGGGGGACTTTGATCAGCCCCAGCATTTT
CASSLGDFDQPQHF
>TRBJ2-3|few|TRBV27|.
TGTGCCAGCAGTTATTCCCCCTCGGCTAGCGAGAAAGATACGCAGTATTTT
CASSYSPSASEKDTQYF
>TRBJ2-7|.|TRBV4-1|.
TGCGCCAGCAGCCAAGGCACTACCTACGAGCAGTACTTC
CASSQGTTYEQYF
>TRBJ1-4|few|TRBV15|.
TGTGCCACCAGCAGAGCGGTTAATGAAAAACTGTTTTTT
CATSRAVNEKLFF
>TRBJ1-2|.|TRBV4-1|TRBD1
TGCGCCAGCAGCCACTGGACAGGGTTGAATGGCTACACCTTC
CASSHWTGLNGYTF
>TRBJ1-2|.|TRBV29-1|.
TGCAGCGTTGTTTTGCGGGACTATGGCTACACCTTC
CSVVLRDYGYTF
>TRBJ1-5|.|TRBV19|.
TGTGCCAGTAGTATCAGGGGAGCTAGCAATCAGCCCCAGCATTTT
CASSIRGASNQPQHF
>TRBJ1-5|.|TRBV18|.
TGTGCCAGCTCACAACGAAGGACAGTGATTGATCAGCCCCAGCATTTT
CASSQRRTVIDQPQHF
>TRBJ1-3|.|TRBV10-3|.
TGTGCCATCAGTGAACAACTTCTAGTCTCTGAGGGAAACACCATATATTTT
CAISEQLLVSEGNTIYF
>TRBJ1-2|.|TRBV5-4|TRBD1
TGTGCCAGCAGCTCCGGACAGGTAAACTATGGCTACACCTTC
CASSSGQVNYGYTF
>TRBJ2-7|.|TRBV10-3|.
TGTGCCATCAGTGGTCAGGGTTCTTCTCCTTACGAGCAGTACTTC
CAISGQGSSPYEQYF